What follows is one T cell receptor (beta chain) and its context. This sample is drawn from a study of blood T cell repertoires in COVID-19. The assay was immunoSEQ multiplex PCR, and TCRdb's table has in-frame clones only and misses some. The data contain 450,000 or so clones, 90% of them seen just once; the ten biggest clones take up about 0.63%. There are 15 residues in the CDR3. Looked up from germline, CDR1 is LNHDA and CDR2 is SQIVND (reference sequence). V lost 6 bases, J lost 5 bases, and 19 bases lay in between. The chain uses TRBV19 and TRBJ1-2; weak D call: TRBD1 (6 bases). The clonotype was recovered from a man in his late teens or twenties who had recovered from COVID-19. Specimen: PBMCs or T cells enriched from blood (not recorded which). The CDR3 sequence is CASRIRDKAQYGYTF. The CDR3 DNA reads as TGTGCCAGTAGAATCCGGGACAAGGCCCAATATGGCTACACCTTC.